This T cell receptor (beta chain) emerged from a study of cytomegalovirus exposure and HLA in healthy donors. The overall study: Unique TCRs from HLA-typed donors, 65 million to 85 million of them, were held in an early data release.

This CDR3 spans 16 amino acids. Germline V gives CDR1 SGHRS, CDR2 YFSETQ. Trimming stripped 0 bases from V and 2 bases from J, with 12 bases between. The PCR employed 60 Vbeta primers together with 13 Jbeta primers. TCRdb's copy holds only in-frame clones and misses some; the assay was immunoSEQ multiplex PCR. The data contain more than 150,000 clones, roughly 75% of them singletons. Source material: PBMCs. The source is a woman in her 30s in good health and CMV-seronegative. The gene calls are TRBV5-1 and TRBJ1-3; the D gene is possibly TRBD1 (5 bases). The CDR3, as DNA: TGCGCCAGCAGCTTGGATTCGTCGGGGGCTGGAAACACCATATATTTT. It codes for CASSLDSSGAGNTIYF.